Below, one T cell receptor beta chain is given with its context. The antigen is undetermined. The data stem from a study of T cells in pancreatic ductal adenocarcinoma. In germline, CDR1 is SGHTA, CDR2 FQGTGA. V lost 2 bases and J 2 bases, leaving 6 bases between the germline ends. The CDR3 totals 13 residues. No neoadjuvant therapy was given to the selected pancreatic ductal adenocarcinoma patients before their surgery. Data came from immunoSEQ multiplex PCR; TCRdb stores just in-frame clones and leaves some out. The sample records over 15,000 clones, more than 70% being singletons. Whole-study findings and limits: Blood clonality (around 0.066) did not differ significantly from tumor (around 0.12). Compared with tumor, blood showed more total productive templates and about 8-fold more clonotypes.

Sequencing was performed on PBMCs. The sequence was obtained from a human donor with pancreatic ductal adenocarcinoma. V and J are TRBV7-3 and TRBJ1-1; maybe TRBD1 (5 bases). The CDR3 sequence is CASSLQGNTEAFF. The CDR3 coding sequence is TGTGCCAGCAGCTTACAGGGCAACACTGAAGCTTTCTTT.